This T cell receptor beta chain was sequenced for a study of T cell responses to AZD1222 COVID-19 vaccine. TCRdb's table, derived via immunoSEQ multiplex PCR, lists solely in-frame clones and lacks some. The sample contains around 66,000 clones, about four fifths of which appear only once. This clonotype was obtained from an adult in good health. Sequenced material: peripheral blood, taken on day 0 of MenACWY control vaccination.

CDR3 amino acids: CASSPSGLNEKLFF. The CDR3 coding sequence is TGTGCCAGTAGTCCCTCGGGGCTTAATGAAAAACTGTTTTTT. The gene calls are TRBV19 and TRBJ1-4; weak D call: TRBD1 (5 bases). CDR3 length: 14 residues. The germline V gene encodes CDR1 LNHDA and CDR2 SQIVND (reference sequence). V was trimmed by 5 bases and J by 4 bases, leaving 11 bases between them.